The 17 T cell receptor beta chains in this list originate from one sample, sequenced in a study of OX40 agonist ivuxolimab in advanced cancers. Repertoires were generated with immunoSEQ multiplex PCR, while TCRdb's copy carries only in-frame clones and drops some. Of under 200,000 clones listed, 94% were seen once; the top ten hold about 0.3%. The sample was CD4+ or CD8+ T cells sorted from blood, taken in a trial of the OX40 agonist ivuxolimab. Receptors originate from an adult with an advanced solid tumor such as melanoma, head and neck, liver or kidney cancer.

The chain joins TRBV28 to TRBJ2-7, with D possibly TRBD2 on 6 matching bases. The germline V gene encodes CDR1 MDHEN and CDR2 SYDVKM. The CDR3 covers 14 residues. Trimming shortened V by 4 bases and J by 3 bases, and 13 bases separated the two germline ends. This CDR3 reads CASSSLTRLYEQYF. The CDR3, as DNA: TGTGCCAGCAGTTCCCTGACTAGACTCTACGAGCAGTACTTC.

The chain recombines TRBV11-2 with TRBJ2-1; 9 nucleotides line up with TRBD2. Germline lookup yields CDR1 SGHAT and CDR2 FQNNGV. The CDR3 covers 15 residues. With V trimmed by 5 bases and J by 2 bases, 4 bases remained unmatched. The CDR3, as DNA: TGTGCCAGCAGCAGAGGCGGGGGGGCCTACAATGAGCAGTTCTTC. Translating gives CASSRGGGAYNEQFF.

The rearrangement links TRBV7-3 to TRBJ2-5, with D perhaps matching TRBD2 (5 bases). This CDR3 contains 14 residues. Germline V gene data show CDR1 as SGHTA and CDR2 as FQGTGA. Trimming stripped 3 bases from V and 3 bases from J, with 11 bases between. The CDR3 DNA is TGTGCCAGCAGCTTGTGGACTGGCGAAGAGACCCAGTACTTC. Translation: CASSLWTGEETQYF.

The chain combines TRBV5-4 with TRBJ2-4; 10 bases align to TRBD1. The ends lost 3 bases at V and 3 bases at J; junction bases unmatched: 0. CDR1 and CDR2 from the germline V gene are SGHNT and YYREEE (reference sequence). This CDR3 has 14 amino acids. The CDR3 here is CASSWDRGKNIQYF. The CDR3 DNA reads TGTGCCAGCAGCTGGGACAGGGGCAAAAACATTCAGTACTTC.

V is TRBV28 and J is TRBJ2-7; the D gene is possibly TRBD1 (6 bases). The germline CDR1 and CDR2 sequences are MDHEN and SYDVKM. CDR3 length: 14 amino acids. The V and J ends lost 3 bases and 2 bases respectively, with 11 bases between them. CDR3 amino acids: CASSFEGDTYEQYF. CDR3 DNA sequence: TGTGCCAGCAGTTTCGAGGGGGACACCTACGAGCAGTACTTC.

CDR3: CASRPSGGDYGYTF. CDR3 coding DNA: TGTGCCAGCAGACCCTCAGGAGGGGACTATGGCTACACCTTC. The chain carries TRBV6-1 and TRBJ1-2; possibly TRBD1 for D (5 bases). Trimming removed 6 bases at V and 3 bases at J, with 14 bases between. Germline V gene data show CDR1 as MNHNS and CDR2 as SASEGT. There are 14 residues in the CDR3.

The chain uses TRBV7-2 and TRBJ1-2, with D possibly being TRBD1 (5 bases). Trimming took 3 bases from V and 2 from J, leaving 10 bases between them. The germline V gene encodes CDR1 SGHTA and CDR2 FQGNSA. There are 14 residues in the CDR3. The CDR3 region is CASSLVSGNYGYTF. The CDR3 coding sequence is TGTGCCAGCAGCTTGGTATCAGGGAACTATGGCTACACCTTC.

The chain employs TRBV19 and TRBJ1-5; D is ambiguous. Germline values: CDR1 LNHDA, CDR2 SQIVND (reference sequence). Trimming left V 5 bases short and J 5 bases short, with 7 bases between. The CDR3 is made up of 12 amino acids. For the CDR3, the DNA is TGTGCCAGTAGTTCTCGGGATCAGCCCCAGCATTTT. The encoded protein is CASSSRDQPQHF.

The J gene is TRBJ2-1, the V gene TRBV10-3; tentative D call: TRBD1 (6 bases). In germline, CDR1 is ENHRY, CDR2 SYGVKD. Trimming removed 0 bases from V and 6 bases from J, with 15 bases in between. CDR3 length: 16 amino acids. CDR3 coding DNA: TGTGCCATCAGTGAGTCTACGGGACAAATCTCCAATGAGCAGTTCTTC. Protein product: CAISESTGQISNEQFF.

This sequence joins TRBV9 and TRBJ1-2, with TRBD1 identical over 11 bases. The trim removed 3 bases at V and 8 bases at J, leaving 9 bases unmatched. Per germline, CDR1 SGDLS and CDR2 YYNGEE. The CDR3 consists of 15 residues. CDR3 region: CASSGGQGATEGYTF. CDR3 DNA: TGTGCCAGCAGCGGCGGACAGGGGGCAACGGAAGGCTACACCTTC. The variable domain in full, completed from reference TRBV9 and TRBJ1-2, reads DSGVTQTPKHLITATGQRVTLRCSPRSGDLSVYWYQQSLDQGLQFLIQYYNGEERAKGNILERFSAQQFPDLHSELNLSSLELGDSALYFCASSGGQGATEGYTFGSGTRLTVV.

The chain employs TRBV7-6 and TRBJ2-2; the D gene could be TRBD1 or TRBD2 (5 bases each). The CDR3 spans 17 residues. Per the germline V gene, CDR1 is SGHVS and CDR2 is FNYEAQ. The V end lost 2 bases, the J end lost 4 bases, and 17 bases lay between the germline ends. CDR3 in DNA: TGTGCCAGCAGCTTATCCCGGTGGGGGAGTATCACCGGGGAGCTGTTTTTT. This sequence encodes CASSLSRWGSITGELFF.

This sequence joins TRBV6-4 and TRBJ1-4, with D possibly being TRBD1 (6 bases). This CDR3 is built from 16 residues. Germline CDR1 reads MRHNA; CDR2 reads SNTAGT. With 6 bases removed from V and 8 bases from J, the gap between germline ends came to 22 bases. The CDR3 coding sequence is TGTGCCAGCAGGAGTTTTGGCCCTACGGGGGGCGAAAAACTGTTTTTT. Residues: CASRSFGPTGGEKLFF.

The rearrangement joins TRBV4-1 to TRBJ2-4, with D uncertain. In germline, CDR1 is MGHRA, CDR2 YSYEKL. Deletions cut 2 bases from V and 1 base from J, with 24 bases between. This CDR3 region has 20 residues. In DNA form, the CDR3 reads TGCGCCAGCAGCCAATTTTTGCCCCCCCGCCTTCTTGGGGCCAAAAACATTCAGTACTTC. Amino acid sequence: CASSQFLPPRLLGAKNIQYF.

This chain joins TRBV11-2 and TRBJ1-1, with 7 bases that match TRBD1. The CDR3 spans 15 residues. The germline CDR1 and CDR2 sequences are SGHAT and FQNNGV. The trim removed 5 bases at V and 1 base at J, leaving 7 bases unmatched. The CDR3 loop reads CASSPPGTANTEAFF. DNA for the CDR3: TGTGCCAGCAGCCCCCCTGGGACAGCGAACACTGAAGCTTTCTTT.

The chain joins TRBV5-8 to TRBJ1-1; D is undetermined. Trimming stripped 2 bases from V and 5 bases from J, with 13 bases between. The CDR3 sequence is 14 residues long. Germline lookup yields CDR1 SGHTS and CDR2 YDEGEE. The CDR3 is CASSFGPGKTEAFF. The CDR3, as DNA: TGTGCCAGCAGCTTCGGCCCGGGGAAGACTGAAGCTTTCTTT.

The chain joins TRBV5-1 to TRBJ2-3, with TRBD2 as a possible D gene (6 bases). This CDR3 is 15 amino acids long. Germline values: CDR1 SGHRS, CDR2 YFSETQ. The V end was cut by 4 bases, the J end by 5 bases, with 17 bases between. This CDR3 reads CASSPWGEEGDTQYF. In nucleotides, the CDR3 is TGCGCCAGCAGCCCCTGGGGGGAGGAGGGAGATACGCAGTATTTT.

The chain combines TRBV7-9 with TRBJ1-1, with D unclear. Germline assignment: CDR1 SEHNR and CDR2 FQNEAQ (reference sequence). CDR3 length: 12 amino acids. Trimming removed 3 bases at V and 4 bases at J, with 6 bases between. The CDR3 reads CASSFFTTEAFF. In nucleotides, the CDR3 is TGTGCCAGCAGCTTCTTCACCACTGAAGCTTTCTTT. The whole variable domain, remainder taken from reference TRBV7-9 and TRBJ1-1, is DTGVSQNPRHKITKRGQNVTFRCDPISEHNRLYWYRQTLGQGPEFLTYFQNEAQLEKSRLLSDRFSAERPKGSFSTLEIQRTEQGDSAMYLCASSFFTTEAFFGQGTRLTVV.